This TCR beta chain was obtained from a study of blood T cell repertoires in COVID-19. This CDR3 is 16 amino acids long. The trim removed 4 bases at V and 4 bases at J, leaving 9 bases unmatched. Germline V gene lookup returns CDR1 SGHRS and CDR2 YFSETQ. Assay: immunoSEQ multiplex PCR; the TCRdb copy retains only in-frame clones and omits some. Among 140,000 or so clones listed, over 60% were seen once. The chain combines TRBV5-1 with TRBJ1-4, with 8 bases fitting TRBD1. This clonotype originated in a man between 45 and 60 years old with acute or convalescent COVID-19. Input material: peripheral blood. Here the CDR3 DNA reads TGCGCCAGCAGCGCGACTACAGGGGGAGGTAATGAAAAACTGTTTTTT. Residues: CASSATTGGGNEKLFF.